This TCR beta chain was retrieved from a study of T cell repertoires in cytomegalovirus infection. This CDR3 region has 12 residues. V was trimmed by 6 bases and J by 5 bases, leaving 9 bases between them. TCRdb reprocessed the reads with MiXCR, giving one entry per CDR3 protein. The table lists 680,000 or so distinct CDR3 sequences, around 30% of them singletons, with roughly 18% in the top ten. The study's findings and limits: Cumulative frequency of public TCR beta families picked out carriers of CMV plus the relevant HLA.

This clonotype was seen only a few times. What it binds is unknown. The material was cultured PBMCs, obtained from culture after CMV antigen stimulation. The TCR was taken from a human donor in good health (CMV status not recorded). Some clones in this sample may be carry-over from other donors' samples. The chain couples TRBV12-3 or TRBV12-4 to TRBJ2-3; D perhaps matches TRBD2 (7 bases). In nucleotides, the CDR3 is TGTGCCAGCAGAAGGGGGGGAGATACGCAGTATTTT. Translated: CASRRGGDTQYF.